This TCR beta chain emerged from a study of shared clonotypes between healthy human individuals. Study context: Per donor, CD8 memory used one plate, CD8 naive used two, CD4 memory used three and CD4 naive used three.

The donor cohort consisted entirely of Caucasian adults residing in Nashville, Tennessee. Genomic DNA from each subset was divided evenly over several immunoSEQ plates. Profiling relied on immunoSEQ multiplex PCR, and the TCRdb table lists in-frame clones only, not all of them. The table records about a million clones, 65% to 80% of them present only once. The germline V gene encodes CDR1 SQVTM and CDR2 ANQGSEA. Trimming removed 3 bases at V and 5 bases at J, with 14 bases between. This CDR3 spans 14 amino acids. This rearrangement joins TRBV29-1 to TRBJ2-1; possible D gene TRBD2, 6 bases. The receptor was isolated from a young man in good health. Material for sequencing was memory CD4+ T cells sorted from blood. The sample's subset: CD45RA-negative fraction. CDR3 residues: CSVDGTSLNNEQFF. CDR3 DNA sequence: TGCAGCGTTGACGGGACTTCGCTAAACAATGAGCAGTTCTTC.